This record covers a single T cell receptor beta chain. Measured with immunoSEQ multiplex PCR; TCRdb has only the in-frame clones, and not every one. The sample comprises about 400,000 clones, roughly 90% of which are singletons, and 1.7% rests with the top ten. This specimen comes from a study of blood T cell repertoires in COVID-19. Overall study: PBMCs, B-cell-depleted T cells, or T cells provided the cDNA or gDNA that made up the material.

This CDR3 is 16 amino acids long. The germline CDR1 and CDR2 sequences are SGHVS and FNYEAQ. Deletions cut 0 bases from V and 4 bases from J, with 13 bases between. The source of this sequence is a woman aged 30 to 39 who had recovered from COVID-19. The sequenced sample was PBMCs or T cells enriched from blood (not recorded which). This rearrangement joins TRBV7-6 to TRBJ1-5; no clear D. This CDR3 is CASSLAPRESNQPQHF. CDR3 nucleotide sequence: TGTGCCAGCAGCTTAGCGCCGCGCGAAAGTAATCAGCCCCAGCATTTT.